Each of the 27 T cell receptor beta chains below was sequenced from the same sample in a study of cytomegalovirus exposure and HLA in healthy donors. PCR amplification relied on 60 Vbeta primers (plus 13 Jbeta primers). Generated by immunoSEQ multiplex PCR, the TCRdb table keeps only in-frame clones and is missing some. Its clone listing holds around 200,000 clones. Source material: PBMCs. The origin of the receptors is a girl aged 2 to 10 in good health and CMV-seropositive.

Notes on this clone: This specimen includes other DNA sequences encoding the same CDR3. The CDR3 is CATSRDRGSGNTIYF. CDR3 DNA sequence: TGTGCCACCAGCAGAGATAGGGGCTCCGGAAACACCATATATTTT. The chain carries TRBV15 and TRBJ1-3; maybe TRBD1 (5 bases). In germline, CDR1 is LNHNV, CDR2 YYDKDF (reference sequence). The CDR3 totals 15 residues. Trimming removed 0 bases at V and 4 bases at J, with 10 bases between. Looking up the rest from reference TRBV15 and TRBJ1-3 gives the full variable domain: DAMVIQNPRYQVTQFGKPVTLSCSQTLNHNVMYWYQQKSSQAPKLLFHYYDKDFNNEADTPDNFQSRRPNTSFCFLDIRSPGLGDTAMYLCATSRDRGSGNTIYFGEGSWLTVV.

This sequence joins TRBV19 and TRBJ2-1, with TRBD1 matching over 8 bases. V shed 4 bases and J 7 bases; nucleotides not matched to a gene: 18. The germline CDR1 and CDR2 sequences are LNHDA and SQIVND (reference sequence). The CDR3 has 18 amino acids. The CDR3 DNA reads as TGTGCCAGTAGTACTACCGGAGCCTGGACAGGGACCAATAATGAGCAGTTCTTC. Encoded protein: CASSTTGAWTGTNNEQFF. The full variable domain, completed using reference TRBV19 and TRBJ2-1, is DGGITQSPKYLFRKEGQNVTLSCEQNLNHDAMYWYRQDPGQGLRLIYYSQIVNDFQKGDIAEGYSVSREKKESFPLTVTSAQKNPTAFYLCASSTTGAWTGTNNEQFFGPGTRLTVL.

The chain couples TRBV2 to TRBJ2-2; D perhaps matches TRBD1 (6 bases). In germline, CDR1 is SNHLY, CDR2 FYNNEI. V was trimmed by 6 bases and J by 6 bases, leaving 11 bases between them. The CDR3 is 13 residues long. This CDR3 reads CASSDRTAGELFF. The CDR3 coding sequence is TGTGCCAGCAGCGACAGGACGGCCGGGGAGCTGTTTTTT. The full variable domain, completed using reference TRBV2 and TRBJ2-2, is EPEVTQTPSHQVTQMGQEVILRCVPISNHLYFYWYRQILGQKVEFLVSFYNNEISEKSEIFDDQFSVERPDGSNFTLKIRSTKLEDSAMYFCASSDRTAGELFFGEGSRLTVL.

The chain joins TRBV6-1 to TRBJ1-2; TRBD1 matches 9 bases. V lost 10 bases, J lost 8 bases, and 14 bases stayed unmatched. From germline, CDR1 is MNHNS and CDR2 SASEGT. The CDR3 is 14 residues long. The CDR3 here is CATNLDRGDYGYTF. The CDR3, as DNA: TGTGCCACCAATTTGGACAGGGGTGATTACGGCTACACCTTC.

The gene calls are TRBV5-1 and TRBJ2-7; D possibly corresponds to TRBD1 (5 bases). Germline V gene sequence: CDR1 SGHRS, CDR2 YFSETQ. The germline V and J ends were trimmed by 0 bases and 4 bases, with 17 bases remaining between them. This CDR3 has 16 amino acids. The DNA for the CDR3 is TGCGCCAGCAGCTTGGGTCCGGATAATAGGGGATACGAGCAGTACTTC. This gives the protein CASSLGPDNRGYEQYF.

The chain employs TRBV10-3 and TRBJ2-7; 14 nucleotides match TRBD2. V gave up 3 bases and J gave up 4 bases; unmatched junction bases: 17. CDR1 ENHRY and CDR2 SYGVKD come from the germline V gene. This CDR3 contains 20 residues. The CDR3 region has the DNA TGTGCCATCAGTGACTCCTTGACTAGCGGGAGGGCTGAGGATACGTACGAGCAGTACTTC. This encodes CAISDSLTSGRAEDTYEQYF.

This chain connects TRBV2 to TRBJ1-4; no clear D. This CDR3 comprises 15 residues. Germline V gives CDR1 SNHLY, CDR2 FYNNEI. V was clipped by 0 bases and J by 5 bases, with 10 bases between them. The chain's CDR3 is CASSEAWQINEKLFF. CDR3 nucleotides: TGTGCCAGCAGTGAAGCCTGGCAGATAAATGAAAAACTGTTTTTT.

With regard to this clone: The sample contains more than one DNA sequence encoding this CDR3. The chain has TRBV18 and TRBJ1-1; 7 nucleotides match TRBD1. The CDR3 length is 15 residues. Germline CDR1 is KGHSH and CDR2 is LQKENI. The ends lost 5 bases at V and 0 bases at J; junction bases unmatched: 6. CDR3 sequence: CASSILQGLNTEAFF. The CDR3 region has the DNA TGTGCCAGCTCAATCCTACAGGGGCTGAACACTGAAGCTTTCTTT.

The chain employs TRBV5-8 and TRBJ2-7; possibly TRBD1 for D (5 bases). V was trimmed by 6 bases and J by 2 bases, leaving 15 bases between them. Germline values: CDR1 SGHTS, CDR2 YDEGEE. The CDR3 covers 14 residues. CDR3 sequence (DNA): TGTGCCAGCACCCCTCCGACAGTTACCTACGAGCAGTACTTC. Translation gives CASTPPTVTYEQYF. Complete variable domain (other parts from reference TRBV5-8 and TRBJ2-7): EAGVTQSPTHLIKTRGQQATLRCSPISGHTSVYWYQQALGLGLQFLLWYDEGEERNRGNFPPRFSGRQFPNYSSELNVNALELEDSALYLCASTPPTVTYEQYFGPGTRLTVT.

J is TRBJ1-1 and V is TRBV23-1; 7 nucleotides match TRBD1. TRBV23-1 qualifies as an ORF whose function is uncertain. The V gene end was trimmed by 10 bases and the J gene end by 5 bases; junction bases not matched to a gene: 4. The CDR3 is 11 amino acids. The CDR3 spells CATSGGTEAFF. In nucleotides, the CDR3 is TGCGCCACCTCAGGGGGTACTGAAGCTTTCTTT.

The chain uses TRBV7-9 and TRBJ2-7; 10 positions agree with TRBD2. The trim removed 4 bases at V and 0 bases at J, leaving 3 bases unmatched. This CDR3 has 15 residues. Per germline, CDR1 SEHNR and CDR2 FQNEAQ (reference sequence). CDR3 coding DNA: TGTGCCAGCAGCTCACCTAGCGGGAGCTCCTACGAGCAGTACTTC. It is translated as CASSSPSGSSYEQYF.

The V call is TRBV6-5, the J call TRBJ2-1; 11 bases map to TRBD2. Trimming cost V 5 bases and J 5 bases; bases outside gene matches: 5. The CDR3 is made up of 15 amino acids. Germline V gives CDR1 MNHEY, CDR2 SVGAGI. CDR3 protein: CASSPPGLADNEQFF. Here the CDR3 DNA reads TGTGCCAGCAGTCCCCCGGGACTAGCGGACAATGAGCAGTTCTTC.

The rearrangement links TRBV5-4 to TRBJ2-6, with 7 bases fitting TRBD2. CDR1 SGHNT and CDR2 YYREEE come from the germline V gene (reference sequence). Trimming removed 7 bases from V and 2 bases from J; junction bases left unmatched: 9. The CDR3 runs to 16 residues. CDR3 sequence reads: CASSWEGSPGANVLTF. The CDR3 DNA reads as TGTGCCAGCTCATGGGAGGGGTCGCCTGGGGCCAACGTCCTGACTTTC.

The J gene is TRBJ1-3, the V gene TRBV5-4; 9 nucleotides match TRBD1. Losses at the gene ends were 3 bases for V and 2 bases for J; bases not matched to a gene: 18. Germline lookup yields CDR1 SGHNT and CDR2 YYREEE (reference sequence). This CDR3 region has 20 residues. CDR3 sequence reads: CASSSTALPGQGRAGNTIYF. Here the CDR3 DNA reads TGTGCCAGCAGCTCCACCGCCCTACCGGGACAGGGTAGGGCTGGAAACACCATATATTTT.

The rearrangement uses TRBV7-9 and TRBJ2-3; 7 positions agree with TRBD2. V trimming: 7 bases; J trimming: 2 bases; junction bases outside the gene matches: 9. Germline loops: CDR1 SEHNR, CDR2 FQNEAQ (reference sequence). CDR3 length: 15 residues. Here the CDR3 reads CASIPLAENTDTQYF. The CDR3 DNA follows: TGTGCCAGCATCCCCCTAGCGGAAAACACAGATACGCAGTATTTT.

This chain links TRBV19 with TRBJ1-4; 7 bases are shared with TRBD1. The CDR3 extends over 14 amino acids. Looked up from germline, CDR1 is LNHDA and CDR2 is SQIVND (reference sequence). Germline trimming cut 7 bases from V and 3 bases from J; bases unmatched to any gene: 5. The CDR3 is CASTYGTANEKLFF. CDR3 DNA sequence: TGTGCCAGTACCTACGGGACAGCTAATGAAAAACTGTTTTTT.

The chain links TRBV6-1 to TRBJ1-5; D gene ambiguous. This CDR3 is 14 amino acids long. In germline, CDR1 is MNHNS, CDR2 SASEGT. V lost 7 bases and J lost 2, with 12 bases in between. Written as DNA, the CDR3 is TGTGCCAGCATCATCAGCGGGGGCAATCAGCCCCAGCATTTT. Its translation is CASIISGGNQPQHF.

V gene TRBV15 combines with J gene TRBJ1-6; TRBD1 agrees at 7 bases. Germline CDR1 is LNHNV and CDR2 is YYDKDF (reference sequence). J lost 9 bases, V lost 5 bases, and 7 bases had no gene match. The CDR3 extends over 14 amino acids. CDR3 coding DNA: TGTGCCACCAGCCCCCGAGGGGGCGCTTCACCCCTCCACTTT. This sequence encodes CATSPRGGASPLHF.

The chain has TRBV28 and TRBJ2-7; no reliable D call. The CDR3 consists of 11 residues. Germline V lookup: CDR1 MDHEN, CDR2 SYDVKM. V gave up 4 bases and J gave up 3 bases, with 4 bases separating them. The CDR3 DNA reads TGTGCCAGCAGTTCCAGCTACGAGCAGTACTTC. The encoded protein is CASSSSYEQYF.

The chain links TRBV5-8 to TRBJ1-2, with 7 bases matching TRBD1. This CDR3 region has 16 residues. Germline CDR1 reads SGHTS; CDR2 reads YDEGEE. Trimming removed 7 bases from V and 4 bases from J; junction bases left unmatched: 16. The CDR3 bases are TGTGCCAGCCTCCGTGGGACAGAAGTGATTTCCTATGGCTACACCTTC. Protein: CASLRGTEVISYGYTF.

The chain couples TRBV28 to TRBJ2-3; 7 positions match TRBD2. V shed 6 bases and J 0 bases; nucleotides not matched to a gene: 6. This CDR3 contains 15 residues. Looked up from germline, CDR1 is MDHEN and CDR2 is SYDVKM. The CDR3 nucleotides are TGTGCCAGCAGCTCCCTAGCGGCTAGCACAGATACGCAGTATTTT. It specifies CASSSLAASTDTQYF.

The chain is built from TRBV29-1 and TRBJ2-5, with D possibly TRBD2 on 6 matching bases. The germline CDR1 and CDR2 sequences are SQVTM and ANQGSEA. This CDR3 has 13 residues. V lost 6 bases to trimming and J lost 2 bases, with 13 bases between them. CDR3 protein: CSVAGLTQETQYF. CDR3 DNA: TGCAGCGTAGCCGGACTAACTCAAGAGACCCAGTACTTC.

The chain couples TRBV6-1 to TRBJ2-1; TRBD2 matches at 7 bases. The germline gives CDR1 MNHNS, CDR2 SASEGT. V lost 0 bases and J lost 4; bases outside the gene matches: 12. The CDR3 is 18 amino acids. Written as DNA, the CDR3 is TGTGCCAGCAGTGAAGCTCCCCCTACTAGCGCATTGTACAATGAGCAGTTCTTC. It is translated as CASSEAPPTSALYNEQFF.

The rearrangement links TRBV7-8 to TRBJ2-1, with TRBD2 matching over 8 bases. V lost 1 base and J lost 4; bases outside the gene matches: 3. Germline V gives CDR1 SGHVS, CDR2 FQNEAQ. The CDR3 is 15 amino acids. CDR3 coding DNA: TGTGCCAGCAGCTTAGGACTAGCGACTTACAATGAGCAGTTCTTC. This translates into CASSLGLATYNEQFF. Variable domain in full (rest from reference TRBV7-8 and TRBJ2-1): GAGVSQSPRYKVAKRGQDVALRCDPISGHVSLFWYQQALGQGPEFLTYFQNEAQLDKSGLPSDRFFAERPEGSVSTLKIQRTQQEDSAVYLCASSLGLATYNEQFFGPGTRLTVL.

This chain joins TRBV18 and TRBJ1-2; D is perhaps TRBD1 (5 bases). Trimming stripped 3 bases from V and 4 bases from J, with 12 bases between. This CDR3 comprises 14 residues. Germline CDR1 KGHSH, CDR2 LQKENI. CDR3 DNA: TGTGCCAGCTCACCGAAACAGGAACCCTATGGCTACACCTTC. As protein: CASSPKQEPYGYTF.

V and J are TRBV6-1 and TRBJ2-3, with a weak D call TRBD2 (6 bases). V was trimmed by 7 bases and J by 2 bases, leaving 16 bases between them. CDR3 length: 15 amino acids. Germline CDR1 and CDR2: MNHNS and SASEGT. The DNA of the CDR3 is TGTGCCAGCAATCGGGACTTCTTATTCACAGATACGCAGTATTTT. Encoded protein: CASNRDFLFTDTQYF.

J is TRBJ1-5 and V is TRBV28, with TRBD1 identical over 9 bases. CDR3 length: 16 residues. Germline-derived CDR1 and CDR2 are MDHEN and SYDVKM. After removal of 4 bases from V and 3 bases from J, the junction contained 7 bases not matched to a gene. This chain's CDR3 is CASSSPTGGPNQPQHF. The CDR3 nucleotides read TGTGCCAGCAGTTCGCCCACAGGGGGCCCCAATCAGCCCCAGCATTTT.